The clone carrying this T cell receptor beta chain was observed a handful of times. The CDR3 consists of 15 residues. Per the germline V gene, CDR1 is SGHTA and CDR2 is FQGNSA. Trimming took 3 bases from V and 10 from J, leaving 16 bases between them. Followed longitudinally, the Seattle patients had been enrolled during active infection. The sample comes from a study of blood T cell repertoires in COVID-19. About the study: T cells, B-cell-depleted T cells, or PBMCs supplied cDNA or gDNA.

Original processing methods: By means of reference gene primer amplification, nucleated cell counts were estimated. The assay was immunoSEQ multiplex PCR, and TCRdb's table has in-frame clones only and misses some. V and J calls and clone size are those listed in that table; D and trimming were worked out from the DNA. The sample carries more than 200,000 clones, approximately 81% recorded once. This receptor was identified in a woman aged 80 or over with COVID-19, enrolled during active disease. The sample consisted of peripheral blood. This chain uses TRBV7-2 with TRBJ1-6, with D unclear. The DNA of the CDR3 is TGTGCCAGCAGCTTTAGCCGGGCCCCGGGATCACCCCTCCACTTT. It codes for CASSFSRAPGSPLHF.